This entry lists 6 T cell receptor beta chains sequenced from one sample in a study of shared clonotypes between healthy human individuals. TCRdb's table, derived via immunoSEQ multiplex PCR, lists solely in-frame clones and lacks some. The table includes some 2,000,000 clones, 90% to 95% detected once. Sequencing was carried out using naive CD4+ T cells sorted from blood. Documented subset: CD45RA+ positively selected. The receptors stem from a man between 18 and 29 years old in good health.

The V gene is TRBV28, the J gene TRBJ2-2; D gene uncertain. This CDR3 region has 14 residues. Deletions cut 3 bases from V and 0 bases from J, with 5 bases between. The germline gives CDR1 MDHEN, CDR2 SYDVKM. The CDR3 reads CASSFQSNTGELFF. CDR3 DNA sequence: TGTGCCAGCAGTTTCCAGTCGAACACCGGGGAGCTGTTTTTT.

V is TRBV5-4 and J is TRBJ2-7; 9 bases map to TRBD2. The CDR3 length is 15 residues. V lost 3 bases, J lost 0 bases, and 4 bases stayed unmatched. From germline, CDR1 is SGHNT and CDR2 YYREEE (reference sequence). CDR3 in amino acids: CASSSPSGVSYEQYF. DNA of the CDR3: TGTGCCAGCAGCTCCCCTAGCGGGGTCTCCTACGAGCAGTACTTC.

The chain employs TRBV5-6 and TRBJ2-7; TRBD1 matches at 10 bases. Germline lookup yields CDR1 SGHDT and CDR2 YYEEEE. CDR3 length equals 14 residues. The J segment lost 4 bases and the V segment lost 3 bases, leaving 4 bases of the junction unmatched. Written as DNA, the CDR3 is TGTGCCAGCAGCTACGGGGACAGGGGTTACGAGCAGTACTTC. This gives the protein CASSYGDRGYEQYF.

J is TRBJ1-3 and V is TRBV30; D is unclear. CDR3 length: 12 residues. The germline gives CDR1 GTSNPN, CDR2 SVGIG (reference sequence). V lost 4 bases to trimming and J lost 2 bases, with 6 bases between them. The CDR3 here is CAWKGTGNTIYF. The CDR3 DNA reads as TGTGCCTGGAAGGGAACTGGAAACACCATATATTTT.

The chain carries TRBV25-1 and TRBJ2-1; TRBD2 might be the D (5 bases). CDR1 is MGHDK and CDR2 is SYGVNS in the germline V gene. V lost 3 bases, J lost 4 bases, and 16 bases lay in between. CDR3 length: 16 amino acids. CDR3 residues: CASSDPFAGIYNEQFF. In DNA form, the CDR3 reads TGTGCCAGCAGTGACCCCTTTGCGGGTATTTACAATGAGCAGTTCTTC.

J is TRBJ2-3 and V is TRBV2; TRBD1 might be the D (6 bases). The CDR3 loop spans 15 amino acids. Per germline, CDR1 SNHLY and CDR2 FYNNEI. The V end lost 2 bases, the J end lost 0 bases, and 9 bases lay between the germline ends. This CDR3 reads CASSEWDISTDTQYF. CDR3 coding DNA: TGTGCCAGCAGTGAATGGGACATCAGCACAGATACGCAGTATTTT.